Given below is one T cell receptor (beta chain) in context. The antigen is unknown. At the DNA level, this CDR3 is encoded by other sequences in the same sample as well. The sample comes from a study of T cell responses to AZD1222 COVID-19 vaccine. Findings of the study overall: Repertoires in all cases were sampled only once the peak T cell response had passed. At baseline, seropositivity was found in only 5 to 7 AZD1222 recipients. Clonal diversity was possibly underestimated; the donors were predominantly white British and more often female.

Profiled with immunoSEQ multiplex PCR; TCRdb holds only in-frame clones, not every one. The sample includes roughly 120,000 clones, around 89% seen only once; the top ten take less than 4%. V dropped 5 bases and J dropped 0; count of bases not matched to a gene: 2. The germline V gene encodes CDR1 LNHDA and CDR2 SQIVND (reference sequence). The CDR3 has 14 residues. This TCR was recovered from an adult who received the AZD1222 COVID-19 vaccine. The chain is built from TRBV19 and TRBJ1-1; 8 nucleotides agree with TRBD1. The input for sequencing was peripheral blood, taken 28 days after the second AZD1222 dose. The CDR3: CASSRQGLNTEAFF. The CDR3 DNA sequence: TGTGCCAGTAGTCGACAGGGGTTGAACACTGAAGCTTTCTTT. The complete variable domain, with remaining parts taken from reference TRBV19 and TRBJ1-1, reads DGGITQSPKYLFRKEGQNVTLSCEQNLNHDAMYWYRQDPGQGLRLIYYSQIVNDFQKGDIAEGYSVSREKKESFPLTVTSAQKNPTAFYLCASSRQGLNTEAFFGQGTRLTVV.